These 16 T cell receptor beta chains originate from one sample sequenced in a study of identical twins. TCRdb independently ran MiXCR on the 5' RACE reads; one entry per CDR3 protein. The sample has roughly 690,000 distinct CDR3 sequences; approximately 6% are singletons. Sequencing was performed on naive T cells sorted from blood. Source of these receptors: a man aged 18 to 29 in good health.

This clonotype was seen many times. This rearrangement joins TRBV6-1 to TRBJ1-3; D not resolved. CDR3 size: 14 residues. Deletions cut 1 base from V and 2 bases from J, with 6 bases between. CDR1 is MNHNS and CDR2 is SASEGT in the germline V gene. The CDR3 coding sequence is TGTGCCAGCAGTGAAGGAGGGCCTGGAAACACCATATATTTT. Its protein product is CASSEGGPGNTIYF.

This clonotype was seen a few times. The V gene is TRBV20-1, the J gene TRBJ2-1, with TRBD2 matching 11 bases. Trimming at V came to 4 bases and at J to 6 bases, leaving 8 bases not matched to a gene. The CDR3 is 15 residues long. CDR1 DFQATT and CDR2 SNEGSKA come from the germline V gene (reference sequence). The CDR3 is CSATPLAGVLNEQFF. The CDR3 DNA sequence: TGCAGTGCTACCCCACTAGCGGGAGTCCTCAATGAGCAGTTCTTC.

J is TRBJ2-1 and V is TRBV20-1; D is unclear. Germline V gives CDR1 DFQATT, CDR2 SNEGSKA (reference sequence). Trimming shortened V by 4 bases and J by 15 bases, and 10 bases separated the two germline ends. The CDR3 covers 9 residues. CDR3 sequence: CSAIPQRFF. CDR3 nucleotide sequence: TGCAGTGCTATCCCCCAGCGGTTCTTC.

In its sample, this clonotype was seen many times. The CDR3 DNA reads as TGCAGTGCTCCCCGGACCCCTGGGACCACAGATACGCAGTATTTT. This encodes CSAPRTPGTTDTQYF. The rearrangement uses TRBV20-1 and TRBJ2-3; possibly TRBD1 or TRBD2 for D (5 bases each). The CDR3 length is 15 residues. Germline CDR1 DFQATT, CDR2 SNEGSKA (reference sequence). The V end was cut by 5 bases, the J end by 2 bases, with 17 bases between.

The chain joins TRBV24-1 to TRBJ2-7; D remains ambiguous. Trimming cost V 2 bases and J 6 bases, with 4 bases left between them. The CDR3 totals 11 residues. Looked up from germline, CDR1 is KGHDR and CDR2 is SFDVKD. The CDR3 bases are TGTGCCACCAGTGATTCCCGCGAGCAGTACGTC. Its translation is CATSDSREQYV.

This clonotype has a handful of counts. This chain links TRBV5-1 with TRBJ2-6, with D possibly called TRBD1 or TRBD2 (5 bases each). Trimming took 1 base from V and 0 from J, leaving 8 bases between them. The CDR3 has 16 amino acids. Germline V gene data show CDR1 as SGHRS and CDR2 as YFSETQ. The CDR3 loop is CASSLIGGSGANVLTF. DNA of the CDR3: TGCGCCAGCAGCTTGATTGGGGGCTCTGGGGCCAACGTCCTGACTTTC. Looking up the rest from reference TRBV5-1 and TRBJ2-6 gives the full variable domain: KAGVTQTPRYLIKTRGQQVTLSCSPISGHRSVSWYQQTPGQGLQFLFEYFSETQRNKGNFPGRFSGRQFSNSRSEMNVSTLELGDSALYLCASSLIGGSGANVLTFGAGSRLTVL.

There are many counts of this clonotype. The CDR3 sequence: CASSQAGAGGTDTQYF. DNA of the CDR3: TGCGCCAGCAGCCAAGCGGGAGCGGGAGGCACAGATACGCAGTATTTT. The gene calls are TRBV4-3 and TRBJ2-3; TRBD2 matches at 8 bases. Germline assignment: CDR1 LGHNA and CDR2 YSLEER. CDR3 length equals 16 residues. V gave up 1 base and J gave up 1 base; unmatched junction bases: 4.

This clonotype came up many times. This chain links TRBV12-3 or TRBV12-4 with TRBJ2-7, with 7 positions matching TRBD2. The CDR3 covers 14 residues. Trimming took 5 bases from V and 0 from J; bases not matched to a gene: 4. In DNA form, the CDR3 reads TGTGCCAGCAGTGAGCGGGGACTCTCCTACGAGCAGTACTTC. Protein product: CASSERGLSYEQYF.

This clonotype appeared a few times. The chain uses TRBV19 and TRBJ1-3; D is unresolved. The CDR3 is 18 residues long. Germline CDR1 LNHDA, CDR2 SQIVND (reference sequence). V lost 4 bases, J lost 0 bases, and 19 bases lay in between. CDR3 sequence (DNA): TGTGCCAGTAGTAACATTTTGGTCGAGCCCCACTCTGGAAACACCATATATTTT. This encodes CASSNILVEPHSGNTIYF.

This clonotype has only a few counts. This chain connects TRBV12-3 or TRBV12-4 to TRBJ2-1; tentatively, D is TRBD1 or TRBD2 (6 bases each). V was cut by 2 bases and J by 8 bases, with 19 bases left in between. The length of the CDR3 is 16 residues. This CDR3 reads CASSLFGGPGDYEQFF. The CDR3 nucleotides read TGTGCCAGCAGTTTATTCGGGGGCCCAGGAGACTATGAGCAGTTCTTC.

In this sample, this clonotype turned up a few times. The chain has TRBV5-1 and TRBJ1-4; the D is unclear. Trimming took off 1 base at V and 0 bases at J, with 13 bases between the two ends. This CDR3 has 17 residues. The germline CDR1 and CDR2 sequences are SGHRS and YFSETQ. This CDR3 is CASSLTGRTATNEKLFF. CDR3 nucleotides: TGCGCCAGCAGCTTGACTGGCAGGACTGCAACTAATGAAAAACTGTTTTTT. Looking up the rest from reference TRBV5-1 and TRBJ1-4 gives the full variable domain: KAGVTQTPRYLIKTRGQQVTLSCSPISGHRSVSWYQQTPGQGLQFLFEYFSETQRNKGNFPGRFSGRQFSNSRSEMNVSTLELGDSALYLCASSLTGRTATNEKLFFGSGTQLSVL.

The chain is built from TRBV6-2 or TRBV6-3 and TRBJ2-3; 8 nucleotides agree with TRBD2. With V trimmed by 4 bases and J by 6 bases, 15 bases remained unmatched. This CDR3 contains 17 residues. The germline gives CDR1 MNHEY, CDR2 SVGEGT. This CDR3 is CASSFHTAGGPNDTQYF. CDR3 sequence (DNA): TGTGCCAGCAGTTTCCATACGGCGGGAGGACCTAACGATACGCAGTATTTT.

Ten or more counts support this clonotype. V gene TRBV20-1 combines with J gene TRBJ2-7, with 9 positions matching TRBD2. With V trimmed by 4 bases and J by 5 bases, 6 bases remained unmatched. This CDR3 has 13 residues. Germline V CDR1 and CDR2: DFQATT, SNEGSKA (reference sequence). This CDR3 is CSAKTSGYHEQYF. CDR3 coding DNA: TGCAGTGCTAAGACTAGCGGTTACCACGAGCAGTACTTC.

The sample holds many counts of this clonotype. The CDR3 nucleotides read TGTGCCAGCAGTCGTGTCGAGGATACGCAGTATTTT. Residues: CASSRVEDTQYF. The rearrangement uses TRBV12-3 or TRBV12-4 and TRBJ2-3, with D uncertain. V lost 5 bases to trimming and J lost 6 bases, with 9 bases between them. The CDR3 length is 12 residues.

This clonotype was found a few times. The chain is built from TRBV10-3 and TRBJ2-7, with TRBD1 matching over 11 bases. V lost 11 bases and J lost 1; bases outside the gene matches: 7. The germline V gene has CDR1 ENHRY and CDR2 SYGVKD. CDR3 length: 14 amino acids. The CDR3 reads CAARGQGGSYEQYF. The CDR3 DNA is TGTGCCGCGAGGGGACAGGGGGGGTCCTACGAGCAGTACTTC.

This clonotype came up a few times. V usage is TRBV7-3 and J usage is TRBJ1-1; TRBD1 is a possible D gene (6 bases). The ends were cut back, 5 bases at V and 0 bases at J, with 13 bases in the middle. The CDR3 spans 15 residues. Per the germline V gene, CDR1 is SGHTA and CDR2 is FQGTGA. CDR3 sequence: CASSTRSGVNTEAFF. Written as DNA, the CDR3 is TGTGCCAGCAGCACCCGGTCAGGGGTGAACACTGAAGCTTTCTTT.